The sequence of this T cell receptor (beta chain) was determined in a study of blood T cell repertoires in COVID-19. Study-level background: Samples taken during acute and convalescent COVID-19 were collected in the United States, Italy and Spain.

The CDR3 spans 15 residues. Germline values: CDR1 SQVTM, CDR2 ANQGSEA. V shed 2 bases and J 8 bases; nucleotides not matched to a gene: 7. Those enrolled in Seattle joined during active infection and were followed longitudinally afterward. TCRdb's copy holds only in-frame clones and misses some; the assay was immunoSEQ multiplex PCR. The table shows hundreds of thousands of clones, with approximately 90% occurring only once. This clone was observed a handful of times. The sequenced material came from peripheral blood. The chain has TRBV29-1 and TRBJ2-2; 11 bases line up with TRBD2. The sequence derives from a man aged 18-30 years with COVID-19, enrolled during active disease. CDR3 coding DNA: TGCAGCGTTGAAACTAGCGGGAGATCTACGGGGGAGCTGTTTTTT. It yields the protein CSVETSGRSTGELFF.